The entry below gives a single T cell receptor (beta chain) sequence along with its context. Its antigen is undetermined. The sample originates from a study of beta chain features in type 1 diabetes. Whole-study context: Healthy donors resembled patients in age, gender and cell yields. Points from the study as a whole: Naive, central memory and regulatory TCRB repertoires appeared more similar among patients than healthy donors. Sequencing used cDNA, and cells with high TCR expression could therefore be over-represented. All four CD4+ subsets from Type 1 diabetes patients carried moderately but significantly shorter TCRB CDR3s.

Of the isolated RNA, all was reverse transcribed, and so the sequenced material was expressed TCRB transcripts. This table comes from immunoSEQ multiplex PCR, and its TCRdb copy is limited to in-frame clones, with some not included. The sample lists 500,000 to 800,000 clones, over 10% occurring once. Naive, central memory, regulatory and stem cell-like memory cells within the CD4+ compartment were sorted using CD45RO/CCR7/CD25/CD127/CD95/CD27. The germline gives CDR1 MDHEN, CDR2 SYDVKM. The CDR3 runs to 15 residues. The V and J ends lost 6 bases and 10 bases, in that order; junction bases with no gene match: 11.

The sequence was collected from a man aged 25-40 years with type 1 diabetes. Sequenced: naive CD4+ T cells from blood. The chain is built from TRBV28 and TRBJ1-6; 8 bases map to TRBD1. CDR3 loop: CASRDSGQGQSPLHF. DNA of the CDR3: TGTGCCAGCAGGGACAGCGGACAGGGACAATCACCCCTCCACTTT. Together with reference TRBV28 and TRBJ1-6, the CDR3 gives the full variable domain: DVKVTQSSRYLVKRTGEKVFLECVQDMDHENMFWYRQDPGLGLRLIYFSYDVKMKEKGDIPEGYSVSREKKERFSLILESASTNQTSMYLCASRDSGQGQSPLHFGNGTRLTVT.